One and the same sample provided the 2 T cell receptor beta chains below, sequenced in a study of cytomegalovirus exposure and HLA in healthy donors. Primers for the PCR totalled 60 Vbeta and 13 Jbeta. Generated by immunoSEQ multiplex PCR, the TCRdb table keeps only in-frame clones and is missing some. This sample's table has about 210,000 clones. The sample was PBMCs. These receptors were collected from a woman aged 25 to 39 in good health and CMV-seropositive.

This chain links TRBV5-1 with TRBJ2-1; 15 bases align to TRBD2. The CDR3 runs 20 residues. CDR1 and CDR2 (germline): SGHRS, YFSETQ. With 0 bases clipped from V and 0 bases from J, the junction kept 7 bases outside the gene matches. For the CDR3, the DNA is TGCGCCAGCAGCTTGGGAGGGACTAGCGGGGGGCTTAGCTCCTACAATGAGCAGTTCTTC. Amino acids: CASSLGGTSGGLSSYNEQFF.

The rearrangement uses TRBV7-9 and TRBJ1-3; D remains unclear. V lost 1 base and J 3 bases, leaving 16 bases between the germline ends. The CDR3 is 17 residues long. Looked up from germline, CDR1 is SEHNR and CDR2 is FQNEAQ (reference sequence). The CDR3 region has the DNA TGTGCCAGCAGCTTAGTTGGTGGCCAGACAAGTGGAAACACCATATATTTT. It is translated as CASSLVGGQTSGNTIYF.